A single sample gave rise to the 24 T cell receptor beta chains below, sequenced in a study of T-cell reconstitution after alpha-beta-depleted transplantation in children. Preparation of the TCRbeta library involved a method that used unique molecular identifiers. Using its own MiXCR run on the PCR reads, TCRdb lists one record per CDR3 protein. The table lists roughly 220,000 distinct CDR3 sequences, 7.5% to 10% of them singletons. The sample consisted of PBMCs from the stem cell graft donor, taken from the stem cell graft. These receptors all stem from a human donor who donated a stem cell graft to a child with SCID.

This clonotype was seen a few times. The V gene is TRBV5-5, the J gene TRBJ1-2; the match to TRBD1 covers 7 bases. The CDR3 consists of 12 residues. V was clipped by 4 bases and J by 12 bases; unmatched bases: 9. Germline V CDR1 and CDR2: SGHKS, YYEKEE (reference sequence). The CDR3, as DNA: TGTGCCAGCAGCCTTGGGACAGAAATTAACACCTTC. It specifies CASSLGTEINTF.

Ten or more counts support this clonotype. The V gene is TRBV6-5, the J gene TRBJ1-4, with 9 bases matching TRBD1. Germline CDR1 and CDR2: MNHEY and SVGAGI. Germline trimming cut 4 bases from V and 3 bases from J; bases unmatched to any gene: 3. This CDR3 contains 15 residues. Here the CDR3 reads CASSLQGAANEKLFF. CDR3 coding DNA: TGTGCCAGCAGTTTACAGGGGGCGGCTAATGAAAAACTGTTTTTT.

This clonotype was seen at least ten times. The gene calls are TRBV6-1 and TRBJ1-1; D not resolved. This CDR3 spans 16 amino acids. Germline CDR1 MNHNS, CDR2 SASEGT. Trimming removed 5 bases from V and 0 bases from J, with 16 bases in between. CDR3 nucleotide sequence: TGTGCCAGCAGTAAAGACGGTCCCACTATGAACACTGAAGCTTTCTTT. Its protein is CASSKDGPTMNTEAFF.

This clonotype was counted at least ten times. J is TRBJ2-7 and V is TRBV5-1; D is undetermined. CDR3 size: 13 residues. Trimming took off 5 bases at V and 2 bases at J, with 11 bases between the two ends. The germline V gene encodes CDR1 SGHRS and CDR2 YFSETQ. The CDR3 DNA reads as TGCGCCAGCAGAACGGACGGCACCTACGAGCAGTACTTC. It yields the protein CASRTDGTYEQYF.

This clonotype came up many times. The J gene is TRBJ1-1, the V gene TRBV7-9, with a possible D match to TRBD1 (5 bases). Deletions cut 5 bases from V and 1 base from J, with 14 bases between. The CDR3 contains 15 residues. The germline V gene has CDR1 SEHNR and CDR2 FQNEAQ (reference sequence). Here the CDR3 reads CASSPGRTGNTEAFF. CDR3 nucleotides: TGTGCCAGCAGCCCAGGGCGGACCGGGAACACTGAAGCTTTCTTT.

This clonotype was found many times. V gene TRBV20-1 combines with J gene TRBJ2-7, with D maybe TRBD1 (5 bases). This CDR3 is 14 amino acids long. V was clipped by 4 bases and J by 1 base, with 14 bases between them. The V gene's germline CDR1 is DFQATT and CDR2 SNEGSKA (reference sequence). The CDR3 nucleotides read TGCAGTGCTAAACTCCATACAGGTTCCTACGAGCAGTACTTC. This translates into CSAKLHTGSYEQYF.

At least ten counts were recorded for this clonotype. CDR3 amino acids: CASSLSGTGAEKLFF. CDR3 nucleotides: TGTGCCAGCAGCTTATCCGGGACAGGGGCCGAAAAACTGTTTTTT. V usage is TRBV7-2 and J usage is TRBJ1-4; 10 nucleotides agree with TRBD1. The V and J ends lost 2 bases and 8 bases, in that order; junction bases with no gene match: 5. The CDR3 contains 15 residues. Germline V gene sequence: CDR1 SGHTA, CDR2 FQGNSA.

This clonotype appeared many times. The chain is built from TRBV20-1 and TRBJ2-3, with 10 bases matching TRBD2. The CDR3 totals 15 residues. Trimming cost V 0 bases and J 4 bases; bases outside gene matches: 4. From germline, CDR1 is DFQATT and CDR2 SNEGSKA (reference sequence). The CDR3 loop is CSARDRLAGADTQYF. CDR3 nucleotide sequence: TGCAGTGCTAGAGATAGGCTAGCGGGGGCAGATACGCAGTATTTT.

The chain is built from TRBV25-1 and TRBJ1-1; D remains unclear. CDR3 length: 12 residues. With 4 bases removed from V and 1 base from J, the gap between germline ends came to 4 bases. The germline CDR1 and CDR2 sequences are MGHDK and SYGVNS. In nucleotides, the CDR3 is TGTGCCAGCAGTGCGTGGAACACTGAAGCTTTCTTT. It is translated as CASSAWNTEAFF.

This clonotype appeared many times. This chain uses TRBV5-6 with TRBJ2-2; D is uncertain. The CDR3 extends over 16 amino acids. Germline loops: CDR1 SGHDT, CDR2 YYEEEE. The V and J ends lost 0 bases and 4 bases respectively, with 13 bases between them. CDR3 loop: CASSLAPLARTGELFF. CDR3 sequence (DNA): TGTGCCAGCAGCTTGGCCCCCTTGGCTCGCACCGGGGAGCTGTTTTTT. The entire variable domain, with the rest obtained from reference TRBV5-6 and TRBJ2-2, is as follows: DAGVTQSPTHLIKTRGQQVTLRCSPKSGHDTVSWYQQALGQGPQFIFQYYEEEERQRGNFPDRFSGHQFPNYSSELNVNALLLGDSALYLCASSLAPLARTGELFFGEGSRLTVL.

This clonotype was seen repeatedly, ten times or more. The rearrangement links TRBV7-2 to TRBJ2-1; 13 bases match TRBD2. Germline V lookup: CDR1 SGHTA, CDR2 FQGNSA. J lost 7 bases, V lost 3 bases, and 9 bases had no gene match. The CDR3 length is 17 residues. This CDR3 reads CASSLEGLAGVGNEQFF. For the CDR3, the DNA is TGTGCCAGCAGCTTGGAAGGACTAGCGGGGGTGGGTAATGAGCAGTTCTTC.

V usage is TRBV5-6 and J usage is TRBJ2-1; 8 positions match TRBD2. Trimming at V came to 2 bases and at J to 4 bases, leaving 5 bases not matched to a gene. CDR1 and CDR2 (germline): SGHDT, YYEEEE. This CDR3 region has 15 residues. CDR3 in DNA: TGTGCCAGCAGCTTACGGGGGGGCGGGTACAATGAGCAGTTCTTC. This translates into CASSLRGGGYNEQFF. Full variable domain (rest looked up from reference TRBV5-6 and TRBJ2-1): DAGVTQSPTHLIKTRGQQVTLRCSPKSGHDTVSWYQQALGQGPQFIFQYYEEEERQRGNFPDRFSGHQFPNYSSELNVNALLLGDSALYLCASSLRGGGYNEQFFGPGTRLTVL.

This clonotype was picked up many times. CDR3: CASTPTGNSNQPQHF. The CDR3 DNA follows: TGTGCCAGTACCCCGACAGGGAATAGCAATCAGCCCCAGCATTTT. The genes are TRBV19 and TRBJ1-5, with TRBD1 identical over 7 bases. Germline V gene lookup returns CDR1 LNHDA and CDR2 SQIVND (reference sequence). Trimming cost V 7 bases and J 0 bases; bases outside gene matches: 6. This CDR3 spans 15 amino acids.

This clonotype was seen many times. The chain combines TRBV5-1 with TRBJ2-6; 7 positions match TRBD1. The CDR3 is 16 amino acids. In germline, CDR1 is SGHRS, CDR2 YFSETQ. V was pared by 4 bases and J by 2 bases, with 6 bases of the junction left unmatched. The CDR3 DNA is TGCGCCAGCAGCGTAGCCACAGGGGCTGGGGCCAACGTCCTGACTTTC. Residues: CASSVATGAGANVLTF. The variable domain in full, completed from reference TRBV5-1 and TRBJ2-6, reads KAGVTQTPRYLIKTRGQQVTLSCSPISGHRSVSWYQQTPGQGLQFLFEYFSETQRNKGNFPGRFSGRQFSNSRSEMNVSTLELGDSALYLCASSVATGAGANVLTFGAGSRLTVL.

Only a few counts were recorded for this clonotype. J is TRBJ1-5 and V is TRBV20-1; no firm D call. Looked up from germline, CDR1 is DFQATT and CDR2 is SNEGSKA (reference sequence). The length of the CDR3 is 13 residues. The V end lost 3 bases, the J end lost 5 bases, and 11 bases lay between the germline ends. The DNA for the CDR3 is TGCAGTGCTAGTTTCGGTGGGGATCAGCCCCAGCATTTT. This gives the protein CSASFGGDQPQHF.

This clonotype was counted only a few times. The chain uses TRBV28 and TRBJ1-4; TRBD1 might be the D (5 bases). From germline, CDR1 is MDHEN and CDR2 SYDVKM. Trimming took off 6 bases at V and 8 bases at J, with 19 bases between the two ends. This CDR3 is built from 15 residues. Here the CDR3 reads CASRRDSLVAEKLFF. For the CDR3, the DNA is TGTGCCAGCAGACGAGACAGTTTAGTCGCGGAAAAACTGTTTTTT.

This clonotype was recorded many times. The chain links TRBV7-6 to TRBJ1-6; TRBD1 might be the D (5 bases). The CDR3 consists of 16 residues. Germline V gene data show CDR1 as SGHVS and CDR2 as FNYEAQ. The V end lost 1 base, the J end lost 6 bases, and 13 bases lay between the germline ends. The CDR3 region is CASSLEGRGFNSPLHF. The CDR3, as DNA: TGTGCCAGCAGCTTAGAGGGTAGGGGATTTAATTCACCCCTCCACTTT.

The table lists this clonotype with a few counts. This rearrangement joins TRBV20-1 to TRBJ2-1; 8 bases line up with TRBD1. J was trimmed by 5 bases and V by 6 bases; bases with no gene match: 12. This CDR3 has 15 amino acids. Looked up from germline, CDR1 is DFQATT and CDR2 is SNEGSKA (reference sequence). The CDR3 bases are TGCAGTGCCCAAACCCAGGGACAGGCGAACAATGAGCAGTTCTTC. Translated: CSAQTQGQANNEQFF.

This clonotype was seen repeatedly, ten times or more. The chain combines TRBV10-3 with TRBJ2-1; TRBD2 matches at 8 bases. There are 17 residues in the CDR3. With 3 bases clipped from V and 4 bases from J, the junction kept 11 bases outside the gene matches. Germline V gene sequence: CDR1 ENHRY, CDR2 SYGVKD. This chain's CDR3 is CAISDGGVTSGYNEQFF. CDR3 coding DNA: TGTGCCATCAGTGATGGGGGGGTAACTAGCGGATACAATGAGCAGTTCTTC.

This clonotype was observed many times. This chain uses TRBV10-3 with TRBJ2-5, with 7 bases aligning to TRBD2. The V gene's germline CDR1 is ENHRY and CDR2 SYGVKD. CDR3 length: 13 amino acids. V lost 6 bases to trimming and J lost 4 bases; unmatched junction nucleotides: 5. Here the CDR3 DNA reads TGTGCCATCAGGGCGACTAGCTCAGAGACCCAGTACTTC. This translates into CAIRATSSETQYF.

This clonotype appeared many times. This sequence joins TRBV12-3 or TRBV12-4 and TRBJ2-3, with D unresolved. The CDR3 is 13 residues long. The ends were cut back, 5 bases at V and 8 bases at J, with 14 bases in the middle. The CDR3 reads CASSPRPRATQYF. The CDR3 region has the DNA TGTGCCAGCAGTCCGCGTCCAAGGGCTACGCAGTATTTT.

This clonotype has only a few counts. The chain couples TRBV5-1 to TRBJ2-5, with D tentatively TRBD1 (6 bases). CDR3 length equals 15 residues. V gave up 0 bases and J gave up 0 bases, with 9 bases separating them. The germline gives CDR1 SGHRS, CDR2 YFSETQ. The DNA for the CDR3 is TGCGCCAGCAGCTTGGTCGGACAGAACCAAGAGACCCAGTACTTC. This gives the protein CASSLVGQNQETQYF.

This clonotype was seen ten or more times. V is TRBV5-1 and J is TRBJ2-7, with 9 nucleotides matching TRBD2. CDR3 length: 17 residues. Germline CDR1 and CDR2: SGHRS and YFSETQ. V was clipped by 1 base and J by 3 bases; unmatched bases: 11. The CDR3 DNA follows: TGCGCCAGCAGCTTGAGATCGGCTAGCGGGGAGATCTACGAGCAGTACTTC. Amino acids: CASSLRSASGEIYEQYF.

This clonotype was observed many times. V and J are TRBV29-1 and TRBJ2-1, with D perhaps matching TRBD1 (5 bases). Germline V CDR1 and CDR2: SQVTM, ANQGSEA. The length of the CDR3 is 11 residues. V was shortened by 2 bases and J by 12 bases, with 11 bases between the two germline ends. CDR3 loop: CSVESPQGQFF. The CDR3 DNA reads TGCAGCGTTGAAAGCCCCCAGGGGCAGTTCTTC.